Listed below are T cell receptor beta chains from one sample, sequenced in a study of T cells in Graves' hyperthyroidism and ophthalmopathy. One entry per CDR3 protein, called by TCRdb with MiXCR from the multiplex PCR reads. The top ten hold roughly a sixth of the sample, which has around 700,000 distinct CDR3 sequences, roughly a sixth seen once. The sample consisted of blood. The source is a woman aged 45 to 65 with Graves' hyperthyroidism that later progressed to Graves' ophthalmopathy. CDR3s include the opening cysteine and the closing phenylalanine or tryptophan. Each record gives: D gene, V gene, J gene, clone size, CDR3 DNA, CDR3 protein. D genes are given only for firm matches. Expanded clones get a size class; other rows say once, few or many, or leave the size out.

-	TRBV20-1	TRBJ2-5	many	TGCAGTGCTAGACCCGGGGACACCCTAGGGGAGACCCAGTACTTC	CSARPGDTLGETQYF
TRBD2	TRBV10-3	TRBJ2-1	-	TGTGCCATCAGTGAGTCGAATAGCGGGGGCGATCAGTTCTTC	CAISESNSGGDQFF
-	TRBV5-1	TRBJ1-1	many	TGCGCCAGCAGCTCGCTCCGGGGCCCGAACACTGAAGCTTTCTTT	CASSSLRGPNTEAFF
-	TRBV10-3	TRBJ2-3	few	TGTGCCACCCTAGCTTCTAGCACAGATACGCAGTATTTT	CATLASSTDTQYF
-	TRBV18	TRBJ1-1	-	TGTGCCAGCTCACCGCGACAGGAGGGGCTCACTGAAGCTTTCTTT	CASSPRQEGLTEAFF
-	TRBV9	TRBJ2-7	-	TGTGCCAGCAGCGACGGGGGACAAGCCTACGAGCAGTACTTC	CASSDGGQAYEQYF
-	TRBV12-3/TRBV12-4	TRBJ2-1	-	TGTGCCAGCAGTTACATGGGAGACAATGAGCAGTTCTTC	CASSYMGDNEQFF
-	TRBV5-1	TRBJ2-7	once	TGCGCCAGCAGCCCTGAAGCCCCCCTCTCCTACGAGCAGTACTTC	CASSPEAPLSYEQYF
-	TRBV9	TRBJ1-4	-	TGTGCCAGCAGCGTAGGGGACACAGTTGAAAAACTGTTTTTT	CASSVGDTVEKLFF
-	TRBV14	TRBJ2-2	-	TGTGCCAGCAGCCAAGAATTGGGAACCGGGGAGCTGTTTTTT	CASSQELGTGELFF
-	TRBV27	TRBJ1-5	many	TGTGCCAGCAGTTCACAACCCGTGGGTAGCAATCAGCCCCAGCATTTT	CASSSQPVGSNQPQHF
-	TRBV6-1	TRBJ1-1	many	TGTGCCAGCAGTGAACTCCAGGGTGGGATGGCAAACACTGAAGCTTTCTTT	CASSELQGGMANTEAFF
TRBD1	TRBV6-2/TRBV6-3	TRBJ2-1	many	TGTGCCAGCAGTTACCCACGGACAGGTCCTTCCTACAATGAGCAGTTCTTC	CASSYPRTGPSYNEQFF
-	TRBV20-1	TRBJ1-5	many	TGCAGTGCTAGAGCGGGCTCATCCCCTCAGCCCCAGCATTTT	CSARAGSSPQPQHF
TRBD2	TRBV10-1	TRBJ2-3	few	TGCGCCAGCGGAGGGACTAGCGGGGGAGTAGATACGCAGTATTTT	CASGGTSGGVDTQYF
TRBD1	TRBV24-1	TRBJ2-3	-	TGTGCCACCAAAGTCAAGAGCTGGGACAGGGGGCTAGCTAGCACAGATACGCAGTATTTT	CATKVKSWDRGLASTDTQYF
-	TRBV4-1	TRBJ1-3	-	TGCGCCAGCAGCCAGAAGGACATAACGGTCGGAAACACCATATATTTT	CASSQKDITVGNTIYF
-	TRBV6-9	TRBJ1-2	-	TGTGCCAGCAGTTACGACAGATCTTATGGCTACACCTTC	CASSYDRSYGYTF
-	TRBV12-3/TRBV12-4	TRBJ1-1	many	TGTGCCAGCAGTTTTCCATGGGCTGAAGCTTTCTTT	CASSFPWAEAFF
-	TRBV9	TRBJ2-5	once	TGTGTCAGCAGCGTAGGAGCGGCGAACCATCAAGAGACCCAGTACTTC	CVSSVGAANHQETQYF
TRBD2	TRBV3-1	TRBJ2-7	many	TGTGCCAGCAGCCAAGTGGGGACTAGCTATGACGAGCAGTACTTC	CASSQVGTSYDEQYF
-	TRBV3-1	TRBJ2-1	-	TGTGCCAGCAGCCAAGAATGGGGAGAATACAATGAGCAGTTCTTC	CASSQEWGEYNEQFF
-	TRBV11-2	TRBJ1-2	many	TGTGCCAGCAGCGCCAAATGGGACGGTCCTTATGGCTACACCTTC	CASSAKWDGPYGYTF
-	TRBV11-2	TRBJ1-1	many	TGTGCCAGCAGCTTAGGGGCTAATGCTTTCTTT	CASSLGANAFF
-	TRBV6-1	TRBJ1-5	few	TGTGCCAGCAGGCAAGACAATAGCAATCAGCCCCAGCATTTT	CASRQDNSNQPQHF
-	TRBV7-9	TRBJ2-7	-	TGTGCCAGCGACGCGGATCCCTACGAGCAGTACTTC	CASDADPYEQYF
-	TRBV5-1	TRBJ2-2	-	TGCGCCACCCAGGGGGGCACCGGGGAGCTGTTTTTT	CATQGGTGELFF
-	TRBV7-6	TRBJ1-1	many	TGTGCCAGCAGCTTAATTGACAGACTTGAGGCTGAAGCTTTCTTT	CASSLIDRLEAEAFF
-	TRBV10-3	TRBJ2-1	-	TGTGCCATCAGTGAGTACCCTATTTCTGAGCAGTTCTTC	CAISEYPISEQFF
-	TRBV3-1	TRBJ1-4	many	TGTGCCAGCAGCCAAGCTAGGACGGCAAATGAAAAACTGTTTTTT	CASSQARTANEKLFF
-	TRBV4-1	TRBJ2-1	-	TGCGCCAGCAGCCTAGGTCAAAGGGATGAGCAGTTCTTC	CASSLGQRDEQFF
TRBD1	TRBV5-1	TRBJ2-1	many	TGCGCCAGCAGCTTCCAGGGGGCGGCCTACAATGAGCAGTTCTTC	CASSFQGAAYNEQFF
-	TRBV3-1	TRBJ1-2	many	TGTGCCAGCAGCCAAGCTTCGAGAAAGTCTGGCTACACCTTC	CASSQASRKSGYTF
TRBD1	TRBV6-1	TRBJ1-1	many	TGTGCCAGCAACCGAGACAGGGGAAACACTGAAGCTTTCTTT	CASNRDRGNTEAFF
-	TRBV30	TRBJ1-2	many	TGTGCCTGGAGTTATGGAGGTGTCAACTATGGCTACACCTTC	CAWSYGGVNYGYTF
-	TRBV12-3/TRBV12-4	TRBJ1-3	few	TGTGCCAGCACCCCGGTTGGGGACACCCGACATTTT	CASTPVGDTRHF
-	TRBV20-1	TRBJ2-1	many	TGCAGTGCTAGACCCCCAGCGGAGACCTACAATGAGCAGTTCTTC	CSARPPAETYNEQFF
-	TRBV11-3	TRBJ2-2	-	TGTGCCAGCAGCCTCAACATTGGCCCCAGTACCGGGGAGCTGTTTTTT	CASSLNIGPSTGELFF
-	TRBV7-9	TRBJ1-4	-	TGTGCCAGCAGCACTAGCATAGGCTTGGGGGATGAAAAACTGTTTTTT	CASSTSIGLGDEKLFF
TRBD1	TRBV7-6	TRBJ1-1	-	TGTGCCAGCAGCTTAGCCATACAGGGGACCACTGAAGCTTTCTTT	CASSLAIQGTTEAFF
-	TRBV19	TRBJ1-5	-	TGTGCCAGTAGTTTCCCCGTTGGGGGGAATCAGCCCCAGCATTTT	CASSFPVGGNQPQHF
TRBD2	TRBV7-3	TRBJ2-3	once	TGTGCCAGCAGCTTCCTAGCGGGGCTCGATTCAGATACGCAGTATTTT	CASSFLAGLDSDTQYF
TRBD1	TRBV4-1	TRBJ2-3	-	TGTGCCAGCAGCCACGACAGGGGAGTCACAGATACGCAGTATTTT	CASSHDRGVTDTQYF
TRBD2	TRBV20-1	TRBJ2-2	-	TGCAGTGCTAGAGAGCGGGGGGGCACCGGGGAGCTGTTTTTT	CSARERGGTGELFF
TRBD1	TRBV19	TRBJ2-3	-	TGTGCCAGTAGTATTATGCGATCCGGGACAGGGGGGGCAGATACGCAGTATTTT	CASSIMRSGTGGADTQYF
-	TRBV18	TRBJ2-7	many	TGTGCCAGCTCACCACGGCTTACCTTCTCGGTAGGCGAGCAGTACTTC	CASSPRLTFSVGEQYF
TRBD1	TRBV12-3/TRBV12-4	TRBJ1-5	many	TGTGCCAGCAGTTTTTTGAAGTCTGGGACAGGGGCAGGGCAGCCCCAGCATTTT	CASSFLKSGTGAGQPQHF
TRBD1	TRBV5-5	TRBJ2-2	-	TGCGCCAGCTACACCGGGACAGGGAAAAACACCGGGGAGCTGTTTTTT	CASYTGTGKNTGELFF
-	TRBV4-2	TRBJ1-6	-	TGTGCCAGCAGCCAAAGGCAGGGGAATTCACCCCTCCACTTT	CASSQRQGNSPLHF
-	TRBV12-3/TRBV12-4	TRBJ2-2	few	TGTGCCAGCAGTTTAAGTTCAGGGTCGGAGCTGTTTTTT	CASSLSSGSELFF
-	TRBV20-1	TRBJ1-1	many	TGCAGTGCTAGAGTGATCCGAGGAGGCACTGAAGCTTTCTTT	CSARVIRGGTEAFF